Each of the 20 T cell receptor beta chains below was sequenced from the same sample in a study of blood T cell repertoires in COVID-19. Assay: immunoSEQ multiplex PCR; the TCRdb copy retains only in-frame clones and omits some. The sample yields hundreds of thousands of clones, 89% seen once. Sequences were obtained from peripheral blood. These receptors were taken from a woman aged 25 to 39 with COVID-19, enrolled during active disease.

The J gene is TRBJ1-2, the V gene TRBV6-2 or TRBV6-3, with D hard to call. The CDR3 consists of 12 residues. Germline CDR1 MNHEY, CDR2 SVGEGT. V lost 6 bases and J lost 6, with 11 bases in between. CDR3 DNA sequence: TGTGCCAGCAGCAGGACGGGAAATGGCTACACCTTC. Translation gives CASSRTGNGYTF.

This chain uses TRBV19 with TRBJ1-3; a weak D match, TRBD1 (6 bases). Trimming stripped 5 bases from V and 4 bases from J, with 21 bases between. Germline CDR1 reads LNHDA; CDR2 reads SQIVND (reference sequence). The CDR3 has 17 amino acids. CDR3 DNA: TGTGCCAGTAGTTTCTCCGATCTTACAGGGTCAGGAAACACCATATATTTT. Translated, it gives CASSFSDLTGSGNTIYF.

The rearrangement links TRBV18 to TRBJ1-4; a possible D gene is TRBD1 (6 bases). The CDR3 extends over 14 amino acids. Germline CDR1 KGHSH, CDR2 LQKENI. Trimming removed 2 bases at V and 7 bases at J, with 11 bases between. The CDR3 protein is CASSPKVDSEKLFF. The CDR3 coding sequence is TGTGCCAGCTCACCAAAAGTGGACAGTGAAAAACTGTTTTTT.

The chain employs TRBV5-4 and TRBJ2-1; 15 bases are shared with TRBD2. V shed 4 bases, J shed 11 bases, and the junction held 10 bases outside the gene matches. The CDR3 contains 16 residues. In germline, CDR1 is SGHNT, CDR2 YYREEE (reference sequence). The CDR3, as DNA: TGTGCCAGCAGCGATACCGGACTAGCGGGAGGGCCTAAGCAGTTCTTC. This translates into CASSDTGLAGGPKQFF.

This rearrangement joins TRBV15 to TRBJ2-7; tentatively, D is TRBD1 (6 bases). The germline V and J ends were trimmed by 4 bases and 6 bases, with 16 bases remaining between them. Germline loops: CDR1 LNHNV, CDR2 YYDKDF (reference sequence). The CDR3 has 14 amino acids. The CDR3 sequence is CATSTGPGAGEQYV. CDR3 DNA sequence: TGTGCCACCAGCACGGGCCCAGGGGCGGGCGAGCAGTACGTC.

This rearrangement joins TRBV29-1 to TRBJ2-1, with D maybe TRBD1 (6 bases). The ends were cut back, 6 bases at V and 5 bases at J, with 17 bases in the middle. Looked up from germline, CDR1 is SQVTM and CDR2 is ANQGSEA. This CDR3 has 14 residues. CDR3 in DNA: TGCAGCGTACCCTGGACAGAGGCCGACAATGAGCAGTTCTTC. Translating gives CSVPWTEADNEQFF.

In nucleotides, the CDR3 is TGTGCCAGCAGTTACTTGGTGAGCGGCACTGAAGCTTTCTTT. This gives the protein CASSYLVSGTEAFF. V is TRBV6-5 and J is TRBJ1-1; D is ambiguous. Trimming shortened V by 1 base and J by 4 bases, and 10 bases separated the two germline ends. The CDR3 runs 14 residues. CDR1 MNHEY and CDR2 SVGAGI come from the germline V gene.

This sequence joins TRBV6-5 and TRBJ1-2, with 8 bases lining up with TRBD1. CDR3 size: 15 residues. V lost 5 bases and J lost 8; bases outside the gene matches: 13. Per the germline V gene, CDR1 is MNHEY and CDR2 is SVGAGI. The CDR3 nucleotides are TGTGCCAGCAGTCGACCGACAGGGGACTTTTCGGGCTACACCTTC. This sequence encodes CASSRPTGDFSGYTF.

This clone occurred once. This chain joins TRBV5-1 and TRBJ2-1, with D tentatively TRBD2 (6 bases). V shed 3 bases and J shed 8 bases, with 18 bases lying between them. The germline gives CDR1 SGHRS, CDR2 YFSETQ. CDR3 size: 15 residues. This CDR3 is CASSSDYREFDEQFF. As DNA, the CDR3 is TGCGCCAGCAGCTCGGACTACCGGGAATTCGATGAGCAGTTCTTC.

The chain employs TRBV4-3 and TRBJ2-1; TRBD1 aligns across 7 bases. This CDR3 region has 16 residues. V was pared by 3 bases and J by 6 bases, with 11 bases of the junction left unmatched. Germline loops: CDR1 LGHNA, CDR2 YSLEER. The CDR3 DNA reads TGCGCCAGCAGCCATCTCACAGGGGAACGGGGCAATGAGCAGTTCTTC. It yields the protein CASSHLTGERGNEQFF.

The rearrangement uses TRBV7-9 and TRBJ2-5, with D possibly matching TRBD1 (6 bases). CDR1 SEHNR and CDR2 FQNEAQ come from the germline V gene (reference sequence). The CDR3 has 16 residues. The V end was cut by 4 bases, the J end by 4 bases, with 19 bases between. CDR3 in DNA: TGTGCCAGCAGCTCCCAGCTCAGGGGCATCCTAGAGACCCAGTACTTC. Protein sequence: CASSSQLRGILETQYF.

The V call is TRBV4-3, the J call TRBJ2-7, with 10 bases that match TRBD2. J gave up 2 bases and V 0 bases, and 4 bases lay outside the gene matches. Looked up from germline, CDR1 is LGHNA and CDR2 is YSLEER. The length of the CDR3 is 16 residues. The CDR3 nucleotides read TGCGCCAGCAGCCAAGAATGGACTAGCGGTGCCTACGAGCAGTACTTC. Its protein product is CASSQEWTSGAYEQYF.

The chain couples TRBV5-1 to TRBJ1-1; maybe TRBD1 (6 bases). This CDR3 is built from 18 residues. Germline assignment: CDR1 SGHRS and CDR2 YFSETQ. V was clipped by 3 bases and J by 6 bases, with 27 bases between them. The CDR3 loop reads CASSSEGGSDPQSPEAFF. Here the CDR3 DNA reads TGCGCCAGCAGCTCCGAGGGGGGGTCGGATCCCCAGAGTCCTGAAGCTTTCTTT. The complete variable domain, with remaining parts taken from reference TRBV5-1 and TRBJ1-1, reads KAGVTQTPRYLIKTRGQQVTLSCSPISGHRSVSWYQQTPGQGLQFLFEYFSETQRNKGNFPGRFSGRQFSNSRSEMNVSTLELGDSALYLCASSSEGGSDPQSPEAFFGQGTRLTVV.

DNA for the CDR3: TGTGCCAGCCGGGTAGGACAGTGGCTCGGTAGCACTGAAGCTTTCTTT. Translated: CASRVGQWLGSTEAFF. The rearrangement joins TRBV3-1 (or the pseudogene TRBV3-2) to TRBJ1-1; possible D gene TRBD1, 6 bases. This CDR3 has 16 amino acids. Trimming pared 8 bases from V and 4 bases from J, leaving 23 bases between. CDR1 is LGHDT and CDR2 is YNNKEL in the germline V gene (reference sequence).

The rearrangement joins TRBV6-5 to TRBJ1-2; 10 bases match TRBD1. The CDR3 has 14 residues. Germline V gives CDR1 MNHEY, CDR2 SVGAGI. Unmatched junction bases numbered 7, after V lost 8 bases and J lost 4 bases. The CDR3 is CASSTGGASYGYTF. The CDR3 nucleotides read TGTGCCAGCTCGACAGGGGGCGCTTCCTATGGCTACACCTTC.

V and J are TRBV9 and TRBJ1-3; 10 bases line up with TRBD1. This CDR3 is 14 amino acids long. After removal of 0 bases from V and 9 bases from J, the junction contained 3 bases not matched to a gene. Germline lookup yields CDR1 SGDLS and CDR2 YYNGEE. CDR3 DNA: TGTGCCAGCAGCGTAGGGACAGGGGGTCGCACCATATATTTT. Residues: CASSVGTGGRTIYF.

V and J are TRBV6-5 and TRBJ1-5, with D tentatively TRBD1 (6 bases). This CDR3 region has 14 residues. Trimming left V 10 bases short and J 3 bases short, with 16 bases between. Germline V gives CDR1 MNHEY, CDR2 SVGAGI. CDR3 sequence: CATHPGTLNQPQHF. The CDR3 coding sequence is TGTGCCACCCACCCTGGGACACTCAATCAGCCCCAGCATTTT.

V is TRBV2 and J is TRBJ1-1, with TRBD1 matching over 7 bases. The CDR3 extends over 13 amino acids. Germline CDR1 SNHLY, CDR2 FYNNEI. After removal of 6 bases from V and 2 bases from J, the junction contained 3 bases not matched to a gene. The CDR3 DNA reads as TGTGCCAGCAGCCGGGACAGCAACACTGAAGCTTTCTTT. It encodes CASSRDSNTEAFF.

This chain uses TRBV7-8 with TRBJ1-1; D unclear. Germline CDR1 and CDR2: SGHVS and FQNEAQ. This CDR3 has 15 residues. The V gene lost 1 base and the J gene lost 1 base, with 10 bases spanning the gap. CDR3 sequence (DNA): TGTGCCAGCAGCTTAGTTCCGGGTCCGAACACTGAAGCTTTCTTT. Translated: CASSLVPGPNTEAFF.

The V gene is TRBV24-1, the J gene TRBJ2-1; D is unresolved. CDR3 size: 14 residues. Germline CDR1 KGHDR, CDR2 SFDVKD. Trimming took 0 bases from V and 9 from J, leaving 11 bases between them. The CDR3: CATSDLTAFGEQFF. The CDR3 DNA is TGTGCCACCAGTGATTTGACCGCTTTCGGTGAGCAGTTCTTC.